Presented here are 22 T cell receptor beta chains from one specimen sequenced in a study of post-analysis software for immune sequencing data. Study-level results: A few TRBV segments, TRBV5-6, TRBV5-1 and TRBV20-1 among them, were found more frequent in patients than controls.

For these receptors, no antigen is known. Unique molecular identifiers were carried by the TCR beta cDNA libraries. TCRdb ran MiXCR on the PCR reads and lists one entry per CDR3 protein. Of fewer than 850,000 distinct CDR3 sequences listed, 25% to 30% are singletons. Sequences were obtained from blood. The receptors shown here come from a girl aged 5 to 17 with multiple sclerosis.

The chain employs TRBV6-5 and TRBJ2-3; 7 nucleotides agree with TRBD2. The CDR3 extends over 14 amino acids. The V and J ends lost 10 bases and 5 bases, in that order; junction bases with no gene match: 12. Germline loops: CDR1 MNHEY, CDR2 SVGAGI. The CDR3 loop is CATAPRGVGDTQYF. The CDR3, as DNA: TGTGCCACCGCCCCACGGGGGGTAGGAGATACGCAGTATTTT.

The CDR3 loop reads CANRRGEKLFF. In DNA form, the CDR3 reads TGTGCCAACCGGCGGGGTGAAAAACTGTTTTTT. The chain recombines TRBV3-1 with TRBJ1-4; no definite D call. CDR3 length: 11 amino acids. The germline V and J ends were trimmed by 10 bases and 7 bases, with 10 bases remaining between them. CDR1 LGHDT and CDR2 YNNKEL come from the germline V gene (reference sequence).

This clonotype occurred once. The rearrangement links TRBV15 to TRBJ2-1, with 7 positions matching TRBD2. CDR1 and CDR2 from the germline V gene are LNHNV and YYDKDF (reference sequence). Unmatched junction bases numbered 14, after V lost 6 bases and J lost 6 bases. This CDR3 contains 16 residues. Here the CDR3 DNA reads TGTGCCACCAGGCGGGAGCTGAGCAGTCCGTCCAATGAGCAGTTCTTC. It is translated as CATRRELSSPSNEQFF.

This clonotype has a handful of counts. The V gene is TRBV20-1, the J gene TRBJ2-4, with no clear D. CDR3 size: 15 residues. The germline V and J ends were trimmed by 0 bases and 0 bases, with 9 bases remaining between them. Germline lookup yields CDR1 DFQATT and CDR2 SNEGSKA (reference sequence). CDR3 in DNA: TGCAGTGCTAGAGATCTTGGGGTAGCCAAAAACATTCAGTACTTC. The encoded protein is CSARDLGVAKNIQYF.

In its sample, this clonotype was seen once. CDR3 DNA: TGTGCCACCAGTGACCCCGGGCAGCCCTACAATGAGCAGTACTTC. It encodes CATSDPGQPYNEQYF. This chain uses TRBV24-1 with TRBJ2-1; the D is unclear. The better agreement between TRBJ2-7 and the DNA end casts doubt on the J call. Germline CDR1 KGHDR, CDR2 SFDVKD. This CDR3 has 15 residues.

This clonotype was picked up a small number of times. The chain employs TRBV15 and TRBJ2-1; possible D gene TRBD1, 5 bases. Germline V CDR1 and CDR2: LNHNV, YYDKDF (reference sequence). Trimming took off 7 bases at V and 0 bases at J, with 13 bases between the two ends. CDR3 size: 15 residues. The CDR3 reads CATKQGKGSYNEQFF. CDR3 in DNA: TGTGCCACCAAGCAGGGAAAGGGCTCCTACAATGAGCAGTTCTTC.

The chain uses TRBV6-4 and TRBJ2-7; 9 bases match TRBD2. The J segment lost 2 bases and the V segment lost 3 bases, leaving 5 bases of the junction unmatched. This CDR3 has 15 residues. Germline assignment: CDR1 MRHNA and CDR2 SNTAGT. CDR3 sequence: CASSEVAGEPYEQYF. CDR3 nucleotide sequence: TGTGCCAGCAGTGAAGTAGCGGGAGAACCCTACGAGCAGTACTTC.

This clonotype was counted between two and nine times. The J gene is TRBJ2-5, the V gene TRBV25-1; possible D gene TRBD1, 6 bases. Trimming took off 5 bases at V and 1 base at J, with 14 bases between the two ends. There are 15 residues in the CDR3. Germline V CDR1 and CDR2: MGHDK, SYGVNS. DNA of the CDR3: TGTGCCAGCAGTATGACAGGCGCCCTCCAAGAGACCCAGTACTTC. Amino acids: CASSMTGALQETQYF.

In this sample, this clonotype turned up once. This chain uses TRBV28 with TRBJ1-1; D is possibly TRBD1 (5 bases). The ends were cut back, 0 bases at V and 1 base at J, with 9 bases in the middle. Germline assignment: CDR1 MDHEN and CDR2 SYDVKM. The length of the CDR3 is 15 residues. CDR3 residues: CASSLWGETNTEAFF. The CDR3 DNA reads TGTGCCAGCAGTTTATGGGGGGAAACGAACACTGAAGCTTTCTTT.

In its sample, this clonotype was seen a few times. The chain links TRBV11-2 to TRBJ2-1, with D uncertain. This CDR3 comprises 13 residues. V was trimmed by 3 bases and J by 8 bases, leaving 11 bases between them. The germline V gene has CDR1 SGHAT and CDR2 FQNNGV. As DNA, the CDR3 is TGTGCCAGCAGCTTCCCCCCTGGTTATGAGCAGTTCTTC. It translates to CASSFPPGYEQFF.

The chain recombines TRBV12-3 or TRBV12-4 with TRBJ2-1; 8 nucleotides match TRBD1. The CDR3 covers 15 residues. V was pared by 3 bases and J by 9 bases, with 10 bases of the junction left unmatched. Here the CDR3 reads CASSFPSSGQGEQFF. The CDR3, as DNA: TGTGCCAGCAGTTTTCCGTCTAGTGGACAGGGTGAGCAGTTCTTC.

This clonotype was recorded a few times. This chain joins TRBV28 and TRBJ2-7; D is unclear. The germline gives CDR1 MDHEN, CDR2 SYDVKM. The V and J ends lost 3 bases and 2 bases respectively, with 14 bases between them. This CDR3 has 15 amino acids. As DNA, the CDR3 is TGTGCCAGCAGTTTTCGCAGCAACTCAACCTACGAGCAGTACTTC. It yields the protein CASSFRSNSTYEQYF.

V gene TRBV20-1 combines with J gene TRBJ2-1; D is unresolved. The length of the CDR3 is 14 residues. V was cut by 1 base and J by 0 bases, with 7 bases left in between. Germline V gene lookup returns CDR1 DFQATT and CDR2 SNEGSKA (reference sequence). The chain's CDR3 is CSARGLDSYNEQFF. For the CDR3, the DNA is TGCAGTGCTAGAGGGCTAGACTCCTACAATGAGCAGTTCTTC.

The V call is TRBV7-9, the J call TRBJ2-7; TRBD1 agrees at 9 bases. Germline V CDR1 and CDR2: SEHNR, FQNEAQ (reference sequence). Losses at the gene ends were 3 bases for V and 3 bases for J; bases not matched to a gene: 9. The CDR3 has 16 amino acids. CDR3 amino acids: CASSFYGTGPNYEQYF. The DNA of the CDR3 is TGTGCCAGCAGCTTCTACGGGACAGGGCCGAACTACGAGCAGTACTTC.

This clonotype was picked up many times. The chain links TRBV6-5 to TRBJ2-5, with 8 bases identical to TRBD2. The CDR3 length is 13 residues. Trimming cost V 4 bases and J 11 bases; bases outside gene matches: 9. Germline V gives CDR1 MNHEY, CDR2 SVGAGI. CDR3: CASSLAPGREQYF. DNA for the CDR3: TGTGCCAGCAGTTTAGCGCCCGGGAGGGAGCAGTACTTC.

This clonotype was recorded a few times. The chain is built from TRBV7-2 and TRBJ2-6; 7 bases match TRBD1. The CDR3 is 17 residues long. The V gene end was trimmed by 5 bases and the J gene end by 0 bases; junction bases not matched to a gene: 7. Per the germline V gene, CDR1 is SGHTA and CDR2 is FQGNSA. The CDR3 is CASSARDSPSGANVLTF. The CDR3 region has the DNA TGTGCCAGCAGCGCCCGGGACAGCCCCTCTGGGGCCAACGTCCTGACTTTC.

This clonotype was seen only a few times. The V call is TRBV29-1, the J call TRBJ2-3; D may match TRBD1 or TRBD2 (5 bases each). V gave up 4 bases and J gave up 5 bases, with 13 bases separating them. This CDR3 is built from 13 residues. The V gene's germline CDR1 is SQVTM and CDR2 ANQGSEA. CDR3 coding DNA: TGCAGCGTTGTGAAGGGGAGTGGAGATACGCAGTATTTT. Its protein is CSVVKGSGDTQYF.

The chain carries TRBV29-1 and TRBJ1-2; 9 bases are a match to TRBD1. V was clipped by 7 bases and J by 4 bases; unmatched bases: 7. The CDR3 has 13 residues. Per the germline V gene, CDR1 is SQVTM and CDR2 is ANQGSEA. CDR3 DNA sequence: TGCAGCGCTGATATGGGACAGGGCTATGGCTACACCTTC. Protein: CSADMGQGYGYTF.

The chain couples TRBV4-3 to TRBJ2-7; TRBD1 agrees at 7 bases. The CDR3 runs to 15 residues. V shed 4 bases and J 2 bases; nucleotides not matched to a gene: 8. Per the germline V gene, CDR1 is LGHNA and CDR2 is YSLEER. DNA of the CDR3: TGCGCCAGCAGCCGATCACAGGGGTACACCTACGAGCAGTACTTC. Protein product: CASSRSQGYTYEQYF.

Ten or more counts support this clonotype. The DNA for the CDR3 is TGTGCCAGCAGCCAAGGAGCCGTAGCGGGGGGGCTTTACAATGAGCAGTTCTTC. It specifies CASSQGAVAGGLYNEQFF. The rearrangement joins TRBV4-2 to TRBJ2-1, with 11 bases lining up with TRBD2. This CDR3 has 18 residues. Losses at the gene ends were 1 base for V and 4 bases for J; bases not matched to a gene: 9. CDR1 and CDR2 (germline): LGHNA, YNFKEQ.

The V call is TRBV4-1, the J call TRBJ1-2, with D possibly being TRBD1 (5 bases). This CDR3 has 17 residues. The V gene's germline CDR1 is MGHRA and CDR2 YSYEKL. V lost 1 base and J lost 8, with 23 bases in between. The CDR3 here is CASSQVLSGSSGGGYTF. The CDR3 nucleotides are TGCGCCAGCAGCCAAGTTCTATCAGGGTCCTCGGGTGGAGGCTACACCTTC.

A few counts support this clonotype. CDR3 sequence: CASSQGPDRGGNEQFF. CDR3 nucleotide sequence: TGCGCCAGCAGCCAAGGACCGGACAGGGGGGGCAATGAGCAGTTCTTC. V and J are TRBV4-1 and TRBJ2-1, with TRBD1 matching 10 bases. Germline V gene sequence: CDR1 MGHRA, CDR2 YSYEKL. V gave up 1 base and J gave up 6 bases; unmatched junction bases: 6. The CDR3 length is 16 residues.